This T cell receptor beta chain comes out of a study of shared clonotypes between healthy human individuals. About the study: The cohort had two women and three men, ages 18 to 49.

Comment on this clone: Its antigen is not identified.

As defined, naive CD8 cells were CD45RO-negative and positively selected for CCR7, with terminally differentiated effector memory CD45RA+ cells excluded. Donors, healthy HIV-negative adults, lacked recent acute infections or vaccinations. Study-level points and caveats: The study found lower generation probabilities in non-shared clonotypes than in those shared by all four donors. The sampled material consisted only of blood, and tissue repertoires are likely to differ.

This table comes from immunoSEQ multiplex PCR, and its TCRdb copy is limited to in-frame clones, with some not included. Here the sample spans 750,000 to 1,000,000 clones, roughly 92% being singletons. The clonotype comes from a man aged 25 to 45 in good health. The specimen was naive CD8+ T cells sorted from blood.

CDR3 region: CASSRGTSPYNEQFF. In DNA, the CDR3 is TGTGCCAGCAGCCGAGGGACTAGCCCATACAATGAGCAGTTCTTC. This chain links TRBV27 with TRBJ2-1; 9 nucleotides match TRBD2. V lost 6 bases and J lost 4; bases outside the gene matches: 7. CDR1 and CDR2 from the germline V gene are MNHEY and SMNVEV (reference sequence). This CDR3 spans 15 amino acids.